A single sample is the source of the 8 T cell receptor beta chains below, sequenced in a study of T cell repertoires in cytomegalovirus infection (dated by TCRdb to between 2017 and 2020). TCRdb names Illumina HiSeq 1500 as the instrument used. TCRdb handled the public reads itself, with Q25 trimming in fastp and clone calling in MiXCR, and kept productive beta chains. Rows with a matching CDR3 protein are joined into one entry that keeps the most common DNA and genes. This sample comprises some 920,000 distinct CDR3 sequences, approximately 31% of them detected only once. The top ten clonotypes cover more than 13% of the sample. What these receptors recognize is not known. The treatment or condition label, read with the paper, signifies: in vitro stimulation with specific CMV peptide epitopes to enrich CMV-specific T cells. Here the sequenced sample was cultured CD8+ T cells from PBMCs, taken from culture after CMV antigen stimulation. Every receptor here comes from a human donor in good health (CMV status not recorded). Some clones in this sample may be carry-over from other donors' samples.

The rearrangement links TRBV12-3 or TRBV12-4 to TRBJ1-1; D might be TRBD1 (6 bases). The CDR3 has 14 amino acids. V was trimmed by 7 bases and J by 1 base, leaving 13 bases between them. CDR3 in DNA: TGTGCCAGCAACCCACAGGGCCCGAACACTGAAGCTTTCTTT. This translates into CASNPQGPNTEAFF.

The chain recombines TRBV12-3 or TRBV12-4 with TRBJ1-3; 8 bases fit TRBD1. This CDR3 is 14 amino acids long. V gave up 7 bases and J gave up 4 bases; unmatched junction bases: 6. The CDR3: CASTWTGTGNTIYF. In DNA, the CDR3 is TGTGCCAGCACCTGGACAGGGACGGGAAACACCATATATTTT.

This clonotype showed up just a few times. The rearrangement uses TRBV20-1 and TRBJ1-2; 7 positions match TRBD1. Germline lookup yields CDR1 DFQATT and CDR2 SNEGSKA (reference sequence). V lost 0 bases, J lost 7 bases, and 8 bases stayed unmatched. The CDR3 length is 14 residues. For the CDR3, the DNA is TGCAGTGCTAGAGATCTCCGTCAGGGGGTTGGCTACACCTTC. Its translation: CSARDLRQGVGYTF.

At least ten counts were recorded for this clonotype. The rearrangement links TRBV7-6 to TRBJ2-3, with 13 positions matching TRBD2. CDR1 is SGHVS, CDR2 FNYEAQ, per germline. V was pared by 3 bases and J by 9 bases, with 18 bases of the junction left unmatched. This CDR3 contains 19 residues. CDR3 nucleotide sequence: TGTGCCAGCAGCTTTATAGCCGTACTAGCGGGGGGGCCCGGCGGAACGCAGTATTTT. Translating it yields CASSFIAVLAGGPGGTQYF. Supplemented by reference TRBV7-6 and TRBJ2-3, the full variable domain reads GAGVSQSPRYKVTKRGQDVALRCDPISGHVSLYWYRQALGQGPEFLTYFNYEAQQDKSGLPNDRFSAERPEGSISTLTIQRTEQRDSAMYRCASSFIAVLAGGPGGTQYFGPGTRLTVL.

The table lists this clonotype with many counts. The V call is TRBV7-6, the J call TRBJ2-7, with 10 positions matching TRBD1. The length of the CDR3 is 14 residues. V was clipped by 1 base and J by 5 bases; unmatched bases: 2. Germline V gene sequence: CDR1 SGHVS, CDR2 FNYEAQ. DNA for the CDR3: TGTGCCAGCAGCTTAGGTGGGACAGGGGACGAGCAGTACTTC. It translates to CASSLGGTGDEQYF.

This clonotype occurred a few times. This chain links TRBV7-3 with TRBJ1-2; 7 nucleotides match TRBD1. Germline CDR1 SGHTA, CDR2 FQGTGA. The CDR3 loop spans 15 amino acids. V lost 5 bases, J lost 5 bases, and 11 bases stayed unmatched. The CDR3 sequence is CASSPSETGRYGYTF. The CDR3 coding sequence is TGTGCCAGCAGCCCCTCCGAGACAGGGAGGTATGGCTACACCTTC.

The chain has TRBV4-1 and TRBJ2-1; D is undetermined. This CDR3 contains 16 residues. Germline lookup yields CDR1 MGHRA and CDR2 YSYEKL. V was trimmed by 1 base and J by 8 bases, leaving 18 bases between them. CDR3 sequence (DNA): TGCGCCAGCAGCCAAGGGGCTAACAATTCGCGGTATGAGCAGTTCTTC. Its protein is CASSQGANNSRYEQFF.

This clonotype was found a few times. The rearrangement uses TRBV19 and TRBJ1-1; a weak D match, TRBD1 (5 bases). The CDR3 covers 15 residues. The V gene's germline CDR1 is LNHDA and CDR2 SQIVND (reference sequence). The ends were cut back, 0 bases at V and 4 bases at J, with 12 bases in the middle. The CDR3 sequence is CASSIEKGVTTEAFF. DNA of the CDR3: TGTGCCAGTAGTATAGAGAAAGGGGTTACCACTGAAGCTTTCTTT.